These T cell receptor beta chains were read from a single sample in a study of OX40 agonist ivuxolimab in advanced cancers. Only in-frame clones appear in the TCRdb table, and some are missing; sequencing was by immunoSEQ multiplex PCR. The data show some 60,000 clones, 90% to 95% seen once. The material was CD4+ or CD8+ T cells sorted from blood, obtained in a trial of the OX40 agonist ivuxolimab. The receptors were gathered from an adult with an advanced solid tumor such as melanoma, head and neck, liver or kidney cancer. Both conserved end residues are part of each CDR3. Each record gives: clone size, V gene, J gene, D gene, CDR3 protein, CDR3 DNA. A D gene is named only where the DNA matches it firmly. A row's size may be missing; if present it is once, few, many or a size class.

>NA|TRBV27|TRBJ2-3|TRBD2
CASSSLAGGQDTQYF
TGTGCCAGCAGTTCTCTAGCGGGAGGGCAAGATACGCAGTATTTT
>NA|TRBV27|TRBJ2-3|TRBD2
CASSQGTSGRGTQYF
TGTGCCAGCAGTCAGGGGACTAGCGGGAGAGGTACGCAGTATTTT
>once|TRBV6-1|TRBJ1-1|NA
CASSESRTSNTEAFF
TGTGCCAGCAGTGAATCGAGAACCAGCAACACTGAAGCTTTCTTT
>NA|TRBV7-2|TRBJ2-3|NA
CASSLVGVADISTDTQYF
TGTGCCAGCAGCTTAGTGGGAGTCGCCGATATCAGCACAGATACGCAGTATTTT
>NA|TRBV28|TRBJ1-5|TRBD1
CASRTGQELNQPQHF
TGTGCCAGCAGGACGGGACAGGAGCTCAATCAGCCCCAGCATTTT
>NA|TRBV6-6|TRBJ1-1|NA
CASRIPGGVTEAFF
TGTGCCAGCAGGATCCCCGGCGGAGTCACTGAAGCTTTCTTT
>NA|TRBV28|TRBJ2-3|NA
CASSLRDTQYF
TGTGCCAGCAGTTTAAGAGATACGCAGTATTTT
>NA|TRBV28|TRBJ2-7|TRBD2
CASSLSSGSPYEQYF
TGTGCCAGCAGTTTATCCAGCGGGAGCCCCTACGAGCAGTACTTC
>few|TRBV7-9|TRBJ1-1|NA
CASSRIDSHEAFF
TGTGCCAGCAGCCGAATAGACAGCCATGAAGCTTTCTTT
>NA|TRBV9|TRBJ1-5|NA
CASSPNRGNQPQHF
TGTGCCAGCAGCCCTAATAGGGGCAATCAGCCCCAGCATTTT
>NA|TRBV7-9|TRBJ2-3|TRBD1
CASSATGTGGTDTQYF
TGTGCCAGCAGCGCAACCGGGACAGGGGGCACAGATACGCAGTATTTT
>NA|TRBV7-9|TRBJ1-5|NA
CASSFQTASYNQPQHF
TGTGCCAGCAGCTTTCAGACAGCCAGCTACAATCAGCCCCAGCATTTT
>NA|TRBV13|TRBJ2-7|NA
CASSLASREQYF
TGTGCCAGCAGCTTAGCCTCTCGGGAGCAGTACTTC